The 10 T cell receptor beta chains listed next were all sequenced from one sample in a study of control samples from healthy donors and cancer patients (TCRdb year 2020). Library preparation employed the immunoSEQ multiplex PCR assay. The source is immuneACCESS, and TCRdb retained only in-frame sequences with V and J called. Part of the clones is not carried over; for the studies checked, unresolved V genes explain less than half of this, and the remainder is unexplained. In this sample the table shows about 110,000 clones, 88% of which occur a single time. The ten largest clones represent 3.5% to 4.5% of the sample. Sequencing was done on a sample of PBMCs. The source of these receptors is a woman in her sixties with lung cancer.

The chain recombines TRBV11-2 with TRBJ2-6; possibly TRBD1 for D (5 bases). The CDR3 has 17 residues. Between the trimmed V and J ends, which lost 3 bases and 4 bases, there was a span of 16 bases. CDR1 is SGHAT and CDR2 is FQNNGV in the germline V gene. The CDR3 coding sequence is TGTGCCAGCAGCTTCCGTCTAAGGGGTTACGGGGCCAACGTCCTGACTTTC. Translation gives CASSFRLRGYGANVLTF.

In DNA, the CDR3 is TGTGCCAGCAGCTCCGAAACGACAGGGGCCTACAATGAGCAGTTCTTC. It encodes CASSSETTGAYNEQFF. The V and J genes are TRBV7-9 and TRBJ2-1, with TRBD1 matching over 8 bases. Looked up from germline, CDR1 is SEHNR and CDR2 is FQNEAQ (reference sequence). The CDR3 totals 16 residues. Trimming removed 4 bases from V and 2 bases from J; junction bases left unmatched: 7.

V gene TRBV18 combines with J gene TRBJ1-3; D is ambiguous. Germline V gives CDR1 KGHSH, CDR2 LQKENI. Trimming shortened V by 6 bases and J by 8 bases, and 11 bases separated the two germline ends. There are 12 residues in the CDR3. For the CDR3, the DNA is TGTGCCAGCTCCCCGGAGGGTGACACCATATATTTT. Translated: CASSPEGDTIYF.

This clone turned up a few times. The rearrangement joins TRBV5-1 to TRBJ2-7, with 12 bases matching TRBD1. Germline V gene lookup returns CDR1 SGHRS and CDR2 YFSETQ. The J segment lost 5 bases and the V segment lost 3 bases, leaving 3 bases of the junction unmatched. This CDR3 has 14 residues. CDR3 region: CASSSGQGAHEQYF. CDR3 nucleotide sequence: TGCGCCAGCAGCTCGGGACAGGGGGCCCACGAGCAGTACTTC. The variable domain in full, completed from reference TRBV5-1 and TRBJ2-7, reads KAGVTQTPRYLIKTRGQQVTLSCSPISGHRSVSWYQQTPGQGLQFLFEYFSETQRNKGNFPGRFSGRQFSNSRSEMNVSTLELGDSALYLCASSSGQGAHEQYFGPGTRLTVT.

The gene calls are TRBV16 and TRBJ1-2; 8 nucleotides align to TRBD1. The germline CDR1 and CDR2 sequences are KGHSY and FQNENV. This CDR3 has 13 amino acids. Trimming took 3 bases from V and 4 from J; bases not matched to a gene: 1. CDR3 in amino acids: CASSQGQVYGYTF. The CDR3 nucleotides are TGTGCCAGCAGCCAGGGACAGGTCTATGGCTACACCTTC.

V gene TRBV6-5 combines with J gene TRBJ2-3; either TRBD1 or TRBD2 may supply D (5 bases each). The V gene's germline CDR1 is MNHEY and CDR2 SVGAGI. The ends were cut back, 2 bases at V and 6 bases at J, with 9 bases in the middle. The CDR3 is 13 amino acids. CDR3 region: CASSYTRGDTQYF. The CDR3 nucleotides read TGTGCCAGCAGTTACACGAGGGGTGATACGCAGTATTTT.

The gene calls are TRBV10-3 and TRBJ1-4; TRBD1 might be the D (5 bases). Germline CDR1 reads ENHRY; CDR2 reads SYGVKD. Trimming took off 2 bases at V and 7 bases at J, with 14 bases between the two ends. The CDR3 extends over 15 amino acids. CDR3 nucleotides: TGTGCCATCAGTGAGCGGGCACAGGAGGCTGAAAAACTGTTTTTT. Amino acid sequence: CAISERAQEAEKLFF.

This clone was seen only once. The chain is built from TRBV7-2 and TRBJ2-7; TRBD2 is a possible D gene (6 bases). The CDR3 is made up of 13 amino acids. V dropped 6 bases and J dropped 6 bases, with 15 bases sitting between them. The V gene's germline CDR1 is SGHTA and CDR2 FQGNSA. This CDR3 is CASSSFSGGEQYF. The CDR3 nucleotides are TGTGCCAGCAGTTCCTTTTCCGGGGGCGAGCAGTACTTC.

The J gene is TRBJ2-5, the V gene TRBV10-3; TRBD1 is a possible D gene (5 bases). Trimming left V 7 bases short and J 4 bases short, with 7 bases between. Per germline, CDR1 ENHRY and CDR2 SYGVKD. This CDR3 has 11 amino acids. The CDR3 DNA reads as TGTGCCATCATGCAGGGAGAGACCCAGTACTTC. It translates to CAIMQGETQYF.

V and J are TRBV6-5 and TRBJ1-2; the D gene is possibly TRBD1 (5 bases). V was shortened by 6 bases and J by 0 bases, with 14 bases between the two germline ends. In germline, CDR1 is MNHEY, CDR2 SVGAGI. The CDR3 has 15 amino acids. The CDR3 DNA follows: TGTGCCAGCAGACATTCCGGGGGAGCTAACTATGGCTACACCTTC. Its translation: CASRHSGGANYGYTF.